This T cell receptor (beta chain) was identified in a study of blood T cell repertoires in COVID-19. In the study overall: Material from acute and convalescent COVID-19 was sourced from the United States, Italy and Spain. Sources were T cells, B-cell-depleted T cells, or PBMCs; the material itself was cDNA or gDNA.

Germline CDR1 and CDR2: WNHNN and SYGVQD (reference sequence). Trimming removed 10 bases from V and 1 base from J, with 33 bases in between. The CDR3 has 20 residues. Study members were between 18 and 89 years old and lived in 20 to 30 US regions. Up to 2 weeks before entering the study, exposed participants had met a COVID-19 case. The table came from immunoSEQ multiplex PCR; TCRdb's copy has only in-frame clones and leaves some out. The sample records about 260,000 clones, 85% to 90% being singletons. This clonotype originated in a man aged 45 to 65 who had been exposed to COVID-19. The chain couples TRBV10-1 to TRBJ2-3, with a possible D match to TRBD1 (5 bases). Sequencing was performed on PBMCs or T cells enriched from blood (not recorded which). The CDR3 nucleotides read TGCGCCAACATGGAGCAATGGGGCGCGATACAGGCCACCTGCACAGATACGCAGTATTTT. Translation gives CANMEQWGAIQATCTDTQYF.